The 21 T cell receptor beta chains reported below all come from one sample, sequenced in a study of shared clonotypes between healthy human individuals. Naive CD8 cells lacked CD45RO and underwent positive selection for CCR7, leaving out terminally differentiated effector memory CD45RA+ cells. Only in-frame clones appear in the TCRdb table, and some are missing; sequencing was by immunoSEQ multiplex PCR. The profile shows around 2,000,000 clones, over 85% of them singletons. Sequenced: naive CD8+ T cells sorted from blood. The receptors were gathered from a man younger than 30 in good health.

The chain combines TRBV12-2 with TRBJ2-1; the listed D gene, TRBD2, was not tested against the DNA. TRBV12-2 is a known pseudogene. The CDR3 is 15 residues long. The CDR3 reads CASRIGGRTYNEQFF. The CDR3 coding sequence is TGTGCAAGTCGTATAGGCGGGAGGACGTACAATGAGCAGTTCTTC.

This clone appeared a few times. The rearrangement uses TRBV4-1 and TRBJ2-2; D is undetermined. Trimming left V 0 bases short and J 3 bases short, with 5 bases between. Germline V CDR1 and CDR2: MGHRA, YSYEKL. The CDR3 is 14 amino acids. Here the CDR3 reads CASSQDIDTGELFF. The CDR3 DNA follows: TGCGCCAGCAGCCAAGATATTGACACCGGGGAGCTGTTTTTT.

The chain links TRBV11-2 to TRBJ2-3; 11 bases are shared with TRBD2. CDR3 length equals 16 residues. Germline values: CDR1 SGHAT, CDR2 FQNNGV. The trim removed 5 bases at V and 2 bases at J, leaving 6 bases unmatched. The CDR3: CASSPYSGRATDTQYF. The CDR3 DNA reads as TGTGCCAGCAGCCCCTATAGCGGGAGGGCCACAGATACGCAGTATTTT.

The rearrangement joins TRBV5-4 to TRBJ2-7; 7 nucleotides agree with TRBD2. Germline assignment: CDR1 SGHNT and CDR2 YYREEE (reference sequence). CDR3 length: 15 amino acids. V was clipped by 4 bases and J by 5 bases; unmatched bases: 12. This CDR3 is CASSLGWDYGNEQYF. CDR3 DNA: TGTGCCAGCAGCCTGGGTTGGGACTACGGCAACGAGCAGTACTTC.

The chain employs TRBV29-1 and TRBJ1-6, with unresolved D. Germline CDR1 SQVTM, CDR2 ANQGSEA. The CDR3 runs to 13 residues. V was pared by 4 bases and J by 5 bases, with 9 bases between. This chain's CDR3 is CSVARPDNSPLHF. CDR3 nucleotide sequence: TGCAGCGTTGCCAGGCCAGATAATTCACCCCTCCACTTT.

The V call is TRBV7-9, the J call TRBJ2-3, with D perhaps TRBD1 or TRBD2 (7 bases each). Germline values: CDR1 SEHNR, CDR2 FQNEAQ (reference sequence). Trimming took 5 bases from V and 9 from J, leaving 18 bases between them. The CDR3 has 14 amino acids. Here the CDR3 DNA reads TGTGCCAGCAGCCCTTTTCAGGGAGGGGGCACGCAGTATTTT. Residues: CASSPFQGGGTQYF.

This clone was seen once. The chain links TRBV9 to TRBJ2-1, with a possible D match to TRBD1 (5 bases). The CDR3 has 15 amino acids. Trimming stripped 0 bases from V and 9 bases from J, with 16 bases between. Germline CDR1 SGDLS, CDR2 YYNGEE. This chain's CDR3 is CASSVEGIPQGEQFF. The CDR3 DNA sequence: TGTGCCAGCAGCGTAGAGGGGATTCCGCAAGGTGAGCAGTTCTTC.

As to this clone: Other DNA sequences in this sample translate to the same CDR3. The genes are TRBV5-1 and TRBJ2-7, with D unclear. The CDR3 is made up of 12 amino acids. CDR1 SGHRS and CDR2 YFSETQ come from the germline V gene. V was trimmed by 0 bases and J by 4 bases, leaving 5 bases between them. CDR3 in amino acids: CASSLGGYEQYF. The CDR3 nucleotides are TGCGCCAGCAGCTTGGGCGGATACGAGCAGTACTTC.

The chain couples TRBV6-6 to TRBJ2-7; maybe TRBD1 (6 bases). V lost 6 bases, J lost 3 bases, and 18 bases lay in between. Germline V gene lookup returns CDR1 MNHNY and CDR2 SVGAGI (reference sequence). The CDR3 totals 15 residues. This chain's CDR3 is CASSPAGAGIYEQYF. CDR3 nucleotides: TGTGCCAGCAGCCCTGCAGGGGCGGGCATCTACGAGCAGTACTTC.

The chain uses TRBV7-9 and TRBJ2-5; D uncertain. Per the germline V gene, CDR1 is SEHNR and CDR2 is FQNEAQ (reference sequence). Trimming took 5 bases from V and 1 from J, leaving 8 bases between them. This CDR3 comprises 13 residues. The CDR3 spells CASSPRLQETQYF. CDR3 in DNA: TGTGCCAGCAGCCCCAGGCTCCAAGAGACCCAGTACTTC.

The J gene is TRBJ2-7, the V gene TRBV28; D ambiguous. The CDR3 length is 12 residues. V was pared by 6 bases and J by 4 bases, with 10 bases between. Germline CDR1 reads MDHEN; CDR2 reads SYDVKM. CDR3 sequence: CASSRRLYEQYF. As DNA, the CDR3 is TGTGCCAGCAGCCGCCGGTTATACGAGCAGTACTTC.

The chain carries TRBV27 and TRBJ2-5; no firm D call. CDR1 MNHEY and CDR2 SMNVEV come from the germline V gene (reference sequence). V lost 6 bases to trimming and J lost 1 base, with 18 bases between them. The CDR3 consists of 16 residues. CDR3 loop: CASSPSPPGLQETQYF. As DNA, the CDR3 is TGTGCCAGCAGCCCCTCCCCACCGGGTCTCCAAGAGACCCAGTACTTC.

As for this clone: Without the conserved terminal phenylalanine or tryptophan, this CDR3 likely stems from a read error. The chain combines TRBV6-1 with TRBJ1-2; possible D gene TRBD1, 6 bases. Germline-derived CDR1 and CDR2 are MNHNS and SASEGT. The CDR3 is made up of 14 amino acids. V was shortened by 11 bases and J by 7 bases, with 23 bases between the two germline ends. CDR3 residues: CASAVYDRMSGYTL. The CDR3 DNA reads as TGTGCCTCAGCAGTGTATGACAGGATGAGTGGCTACACCCTC.

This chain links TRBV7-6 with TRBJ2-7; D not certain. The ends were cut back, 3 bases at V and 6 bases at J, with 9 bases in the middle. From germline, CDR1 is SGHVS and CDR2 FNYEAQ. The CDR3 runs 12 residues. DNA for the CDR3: TGTGCCAGCAGCTTCTTGGATGGCGAGCAGTACTTC. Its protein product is CASSFLDGEQYF.

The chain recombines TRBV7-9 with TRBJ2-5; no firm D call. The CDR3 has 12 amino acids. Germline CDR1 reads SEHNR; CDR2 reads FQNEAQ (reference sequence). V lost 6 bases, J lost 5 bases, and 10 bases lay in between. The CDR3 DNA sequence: TGTGCCAGCAGGTGGGCTGGGGAGACCCAGTACTTC. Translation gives CASRWAGETQYF.

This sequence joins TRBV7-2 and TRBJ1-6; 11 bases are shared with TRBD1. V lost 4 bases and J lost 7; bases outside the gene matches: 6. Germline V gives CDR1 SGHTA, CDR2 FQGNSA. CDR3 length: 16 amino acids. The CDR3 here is CASSSGQGAKNSPLHF. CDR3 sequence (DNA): TGTGCCAGCAGCTCCGGACAGGGGGCAAAGAATTCACCCCTCCACTTT.

The CDR3 reads CASGVRVVSYEQYF. The CDR3, as DNA: TGCGCCAGCGGAGTCAGGGTTGTTTCCTACGAGCAGTACTTC. The chain has TRBV10-2 and TRBJ2-7, with D possibly TRBD1 on 5 matching bases. The V and J ends lost 8 bases and 1 base respectively, with 15 bases between them. The CDR3 consists of 14 residues. Germline CDR1 is WSHSY and CDR2 is SAAADI.

This chain's CDR3 is CASNFLLGEDTQYF. Written as DNA, the CDR3 is TGTGCCAGCAACTTTCTCTTGGGGGAAGATACGCAGTATTTT. The rearrangement uses TRBV13 and TRBJ2-3; D might be TRBD1 or TRBD2, each matching 5 bases. Trimming removed 7 bases at V and 5 bases at J, with 16 bases between. Looked up from germline, CDR1 is PRHDT and CDR2 is FYEKMQ (reference sequence). The CDR3 contains 14 residues.

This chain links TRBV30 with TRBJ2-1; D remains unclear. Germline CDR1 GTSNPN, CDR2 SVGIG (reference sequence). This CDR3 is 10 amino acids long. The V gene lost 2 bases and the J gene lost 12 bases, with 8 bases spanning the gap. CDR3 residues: CAWSMAGQFF. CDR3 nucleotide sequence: TGTGCCTGGAGTATGGCAGGGCAGTTCTTC.

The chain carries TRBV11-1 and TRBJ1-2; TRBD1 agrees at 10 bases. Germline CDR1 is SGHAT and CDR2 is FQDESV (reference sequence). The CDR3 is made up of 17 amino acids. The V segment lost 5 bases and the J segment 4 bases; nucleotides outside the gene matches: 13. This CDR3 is CASSLDSGTGAFYGYTF. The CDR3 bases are TGTGCCAGCAGCCTCGACTCTGGGACAGGGGCCTTCTATGGCTACACCTTC.

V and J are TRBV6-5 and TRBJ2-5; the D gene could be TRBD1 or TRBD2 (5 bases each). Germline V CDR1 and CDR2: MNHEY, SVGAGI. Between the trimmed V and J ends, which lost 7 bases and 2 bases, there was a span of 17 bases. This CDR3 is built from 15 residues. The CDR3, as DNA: TGTGCCAGCATCAAGTCCCCAGGGAGACAAGAGACCCAGTACTTC. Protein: CASIKSPGRQETQYF.